This T cell receptor (beta chain) was sequenced during a study of shared clonotypes between healthy human individuals (dated by TCRdb to 2019 to 2021). Regarding the research as a whole: Three men and a couple of women, aged 18 to 49 years, made up the cohort. For each donor, three plates each were used for CD4 naive and CD4 memory, two plates were used for CD8 naive, and one plate was used for CD8 memory. Blood TCR repertoires of about five healthy adults were deeply sequenced to estimate repertoire size and the extent of clonotype sharing between individuals. Different laboratories and diverse techniques were used to prepare libraries and sequence TCR repertoires, to increase sequencing depth and limit assay-specific biases. Between about 0.85 and 10 billion PBMCs per donor were obtained by leukapheresis.

Healthy HIV-negative adults with no recently reported acute infections or vaccinations were included as donors. Only Caucasian adults living in Nashville, Tennessee, USA were represented among the donors. CD4+ T cells were enriched by magnetic negative selection; naive cells were then positively selected on CD45RA, and the negative fraction formed the memory subset. Blood was obtained by leukapheresis, after which PBMCs were separated by Ficoll-Histopaque density gradient centrifugation and cryopreserved in liquid nitrogen vapor phase. Analytical flow cytometry was used to check the purity and quantity of each magnetically sorted T cell population. Genomic DNA was isolated from each sorted fraction and quantified by UV absorbance on a Nanodrop 2000c. Using the deep immunoSEQ assay, TCR CDR3 regions were amplified from genomic DNA by multiplex PCR. Extracted genomic DNA from each cell subset was spread evenly across all wells of several immunoSEQ 96-well plates, with each plate serving as a replicate. Each replicate PCR for sorted subsets received around 200 ng genomic DNA, equal to about 30,000 T cell genomes. Purified libraries were measured with a Qubit 3.0 fluorometer, size-checked on a Bioanalyzer 2100, and measured again with the KAPA Library Quantification kit. Every immunoSEQ 96-well plate was sequenced on a dedicated single-read 150-cycle Illumina NextSeq 550 flow cell. For the original study's pipeline: The immunoSEQ output contained only junctional sequences without quality scores, so filtering could not match that applied to full-length reads. To assign V/J genes and CDR3, sequences were annotated using PyIR, a Python wrapper for IgBLAST v1.9, with IMGT germline references. Reads were filtered out if the reads had weak V/J assignments (E-value above 1e-6), no CDR3, stop codons, out-of-frame junctions, or ambiguous translated residues. A V3J clonotype was defined by an identical inferred V gene, J gene, and CDR3 amino acid sequence. To compute the percentage overlap between repertoires, the number of shared unique clonotypes was divided by the size of the smaller repertoire. Richness of each repertoire was evaluated using RTK rarefaction, the Chao1 estimator, and Recon v2.1 estimates of unobserved clonotypes. For all TCRbeta clonotypes obtained by the gDNA method from a few donors, generation probabilities were computed with OLGA. The table was pulled from immuneACCESS by TCRdb, which kept in-frame rearrangements only. Such tables lose some clones; where checked, under half of the loss comes from unresolved V genes, and the rest has no known cause. The DNA was the basis for D and trimming; V, J and clone size are from that table. The sample table lists 1,400,000 or so clones, approximately 98.5% of them with a count of one. In total, the top ten clones hold about 0.34% of the sample.

In regard to this clone: This clone's antigen is unknown. No clone much larger than this one lies a single base away; base qualities are absent.

Overall study outcomes, separate from this receptor: Higher generation probabilities were observed for clonotypes shared by all four sorted-subset donors than for non-shared clonotypes. Sampling was restricted to blood, and TCR repertoires in tissue are likely to differ from TCR repertoires in blood. Rarefaction of sorted-subset datasets indicated incomplete sequencing despite the large sequencing depth. Pairwise subsampling led to the expectation that sequencing depth would affect the degree of clonotype sharing among donors. Because the study included a small number of donors, the genetic and exposure-history diversity represented was limited. When several donors were compared, the shared fraction of clonotypes was roughly 5% for naive CD4, around 3.6% for naive CD8, roughly 2.5% for memory CD4, and around 0.37% for memory CD8. Naive subsets generally had larger estimated clonotype richness than memory subsets did.

The sequenced sample consisted of naive CD4+ T cells sorted from blood. The label giving this sample's cell subset or site can be read as: CD45RA+ positively selected. The clonotype comes from a man younger than 40 in good health.

The DNA sequence is TGTGCCAGCAGAGGGACACTAGCGGGAGAGCTCTACGAGCAGTACTTC. Its amino acids are CASRGTLAGELYEQYF. The V and J segments used are TRBV28 and TRBJ2-7; TRBD2 aligns with 11 central bases. CDR1 and CDR2 are drawn from the germline V gene: MDHEN, SYDVKM. Relative to germline, V is missing 6 bases and J is missing 3 bases, with 10 bases of the junction outside any gene match. The CDR3 sequence holds 16 residues, the cysteine and phenylalanine included. Solely the CDR3 DNA is kept, with 48 bases framed from the first base.